Following are 30 T cell receptor beta chains from one sample sequenced in a study of blood T cell repertoires in COVID-19. The protocol was immunoSEQ multiplex PCR, while the TCRdb copy is restricted to in-frame clones and leaves out a portion. The sample holds 120,000 to 150,000 clones; 90% are singletons and the top ten take approximately 11%. The sample consisted of peripheral blood. The receptors here all came from a woman aged 80 or over with acute or convalescent COVID-19.

This clone was seen a single time. Additional DNA sequences in this sample encode the identical CDR3. The chain joins TRBV5-4 to TRBJ1-1; 11 bases align to TRBD1. The length of the CDR3 is 14 residues. The trim removed 4 bases at V and 5 bases at J, leaving 4 bases unmatched. Germline loops: CDR1 SGHNT, CDR2 YYREEE (reference sequence). The CDR3 region is CASSPGTGGTEAFF. CDR3 in DNA: TGTGCCAGCAGCCCCGGGACAGGGGGAACTGAAGCTTTCTTT.

This chain joins TRBV5-1 and TRBJ1-1; 9 bases fit TRBD1. Trimming cost V 5 bases and J 4 bases; bases outside gene matches: 3. The CDR3 contains 13 residues. The germline V gene has CDR1 SGHRS and CDR2 YFSETQ. In DNA form, the CDR3 reads TGCGCCAGCAGTTCACAGGGGGCCACTGAAGCTTTCTTT. This gives the protein CASSSQGATEAFF.

This chain joins TRBV5-4 and TRBJ1-3; D remains unclear. Germline CDR1 SGHNT, CDR2 YYREEE (reference sequence). The V and J ends lost 4 bases and 2 bases respectively, with 13 bases between them. The CDR3 extends over 15 amino acids. The CDR3 DNA reads TGTGCCAGCAGCCCCTCCCCCGAGGCTGGAAACACCATATATTTT. This codes for CASSPSPEAGNTIYF. The full variable domain, in which reference TRBV5-4 and TRBJ1-3 provide the parts outside the CDR3, is ETGVTQSPTHLIKTRGQQVTLRCSSQSGHNTVSWYQQALGQGPQFIFQYYREEENGRGNFPPRFSGLQFPNYSSELNVNALELDDSALYLCASSPSPEAGNTIYFGEGSWLTVV.

The chain links TRBV7-3 to TRBJ1-1, with D maybe TRBD1 (6 bases). Germline-derived CDR1 and CDR2 are SGHTA and FQGTGA. This CDR3 contains 12 residues. V was trimmed by 8 bases and J by 1 base, leaving 8 bases between them. CDR3 protein: CASSTGNTEAFF. The CDR3 DNA reads as TGTGCCAGCTCGACAGGGAACACTGAAGCTTTCTTT.

Notes on this clone: This sample includes further DNA sequences coding for the same CDR3. CDR3 nucleotides: TGCGCCAGCAGCTTGTCAGGGAACACCGGGGAGCTGTTTTTT. Its protein product is CASSLSGNTGELFF. This sequence joins TRBV5-1 and TRBJ2-2, with no clear D. The CDR3 spans 14 residues. Germline V CDR1 and CDR2: SGHRS, YFSETQ. V was cut by 1 base and J by 1 base, with 5 bases left in between.

The J gene is TRBJ1-3, the V gene TRBV6-5, with TRBD1 identical over 7 bases. Germline V lookup: CDR1 MNHEY, CDR2 SVGAGI. The CDR3 sequence is 13 residues long. The trim removed 8 bases at V and 3 bases at J, leaving 4 bases unmatched. The CDR3 reads CASRQGGGNTIYF. The DNA for the CDR3 is TGTGCCAGCCGACAGGGTGGTGGAAACACCATATATTTT.

This chain links TRBV11-2 with TRBJ1-4; D remains ambiguous. Germline loops: CDR1 SGHAT, CDR2 FQNNGV. Trimming stripped 0 bases from V and 8 bases from J, with 16 bases between. The CDR3 is 16 amino acids. The CDR3, as DNA: TGTGCCAGCAGCTTAGATCAGTCTGGGCAAAGGGAAAAACTGTTTTTT. Its protein product is CASSLDQSGQREKLFF.

The chain carries TRBV5-1 and TRBJ2-2; possibly TRBD1 for D (5 bases). Germline V gives CDR1 SGHRS, CDR2 YFSETQ. The V end was cut by 4 bases, the J end by 1 base, with 14 bases between. The CDR3 sequence is 16 residues long. The CDR3 DNA reads TGCGCCAGCAGCCAGGGCCGTGGGTGGAACACCGGGGAGCTGTTTTTT. Its translation is CASSQGRGWNTGELFF.

The sample holds one count of this clone. The rearrangement joins TRBV28 to TRBJ1-2; D perhaps matches TRBD1 (5 bases). Looked up from germline, CDR1 is MDHEN and CDR2 is SYDVKM. With 4 bases removed from V and 6 bases from J, the gap between germline ends came to 18 bases. This CDR3 has 15 residues. CDR3 nucleotides: TGTGCCAGCAGTTCCCCCCCTGGGGGGGTCGATGGCTACACCTTC. It codes for CASSSPPGGVDGYTF.

The chain carries TRBV11-2 and TRBJ1-1; D gene ambiguous. The V end lost 2 bases, the J end lost 1 base, and 8 bases lay between the germline ends. Germline V gene data show CDR1 as SGHAT and CDR2 as FQNNGV. There are 14 residues in the CDR3. In nucleotides, the CDR3 is TGTGCCAGCAGCTTAAATGCGGCGAACACTGAAGCTTTCTTT. This encodes CASSLNAANTEAFF.

This CDR3 is CASSLVQGLGNTIYF. DNA of the CDR3: TGTGCCAGCAGCTTGGTGCAGGGGCTTGGAAACACCATATATTTT. The chain combines TRBV5-6 with TRBJ1-3, with D possibly matching TRBD1 (6 bases). V was shortened by 0 bases and J by 3 bases, with 10 bases between the two germline ends. The CDR3 is 15 residues long. CDR1 is SGHDT, CDR2 YYEEEE, per germline.

The CDR3 reads CASSLFWSKSSYEQYF. For the CDR3, the DNA is TGTGCCAGCAGTTTATTTTGGTCGAAGAGCTCCTACGAGCAGTACTTC. The chain is built from TRBV27 and TRBJ2-7, with D uncertain. V was trimmed by 1 base and J by 0 bases, leaving 13 bases between them. CDR1 MNHEY and CDR2 SMNVEV come from the germline V gene (reference sequence). The CDR3 consists of 16 residues.

This chain links TRBV3-1 (or the pseudogene TRBV3-2) with TRBJ2-1; D might be TRBD1 (7 bases). The CDR3 has 18 residues. Trimming shortened V by 1 base and J by 4 bases, and 20 bases separated the two germline ends. Looked up from germline, CDR1 is LGHDT and CDR2 is YNNKEL (reference sequence). CDR3 sequence reads: CASSQGGGGRGGYNEQFF. Written as DNA, the CDR3 is TGTGCCAGCAGCCAAGGAGGGGGCGGGCGGGGTGGTTACAATGAGCAGTTCTTC.

CDR3 sequence: CASSLRENTGELFF. CDR3 nucleotides: TGTGCCAGCAGCTTGCGGGAGAACACCGGGGAGCTGTTTTTT. The chain has TRBV5-6 and TRBJ2-2, with D perhaps TRBD2 (5 bases). Germline V CDR1 and CDR2: SGHDT, YYEEEE. This CDR3 has 14 residues. V lost 1 base, J lost 1 base, and 5 bases lay in between.

The chain couples TRBV6-6 to TRBJ2-5; weak D call: TRBD1 (6 bases). The CDR3 consists of 14 residues. Trimming pared 5 bases from V and 4 bases from J, leaving 14 bases between. Per the germline V gene, CDR1 is MNHNY and CDR2 is SVGAGI (reference sequence). The CDR3 spells CASSQKRTAETQYF. The CDR3 DNA follows: TGTGCCAGCAGTCAAAAGAGGACAGCAGAGACCCAGTACTTC.

This chain links TRBV18 with TRBJ1-5; D might be TRBD1 (5 bases). V was trimmed by 3 bases and J by 2 bases, leaving 11 bases between them. The CDR3 runs 15 residues. Germline V CDR1 and CDR2: KGHSH, LQKENI. CDR3 sequence (DNA): TGTGCCAGCTCACCGGCATCAGGGCGCAATCAGCCCCAGCATTTT. Amino acid sequence: CASSPASGRNQPQHF.

The rearrangement links TRBV18 to TRBJ1-4, with TRBD1 matching 8 bases. V lost 2 bases to trimming and J lost 12 bases; unmatched junction nucleotides: 11. The length of the CDR3 is 15 residues. In germline, CDR1 is KGHSH, CDR2 LQKENI. The CDR3 reads CASSPRTGSDEELFF. Here the CDR3 DNA reads TGTGCCAGCTCACCAAGGACAGGGAGCGATGAGGAACTGTTTTTT.

Only a few counts were recorded for this clone. The V call is TRBV6-5, the J call TRBJ1-6; D is unclear. Trimming took 0 bases from V and 6 from J, leaving 9 bases between them. Per the germline V gene, CDR1 is MNHEY and CDR2 is SVGAGI. The CDR3 sequence is 15 residues long. Here the CDR3 DNA reads TGTGCCAGCAGTTACTCGACTAGGGCTAATTCACCCCTCCACTTT. This codes for CASSYSTRANSPLHF.

This rearrangement joins TRBV5-4 to TRBJ1-2; no reliable D call. The germline V gene encodes CDR1 SGHNT and CDR2 YYREEE (reference sequence). This CDR3 has 15 residues. V dropped 0 bases and J dropped 4 bases, with 13 bases sitting between them. DNA of the CDR3: TGTGCCAGCAGCTTGGATAGCGTACCGTTCTATGGCTACACCTTC. Amino acids: CASSLDSVPFYGYTF.

The V call is TRBV5-4, the J call TRBJ1-1; possibly TRBD1 for D (6 bases). The CDR3 has 17 amino acids. Germline CDR1 and CDR2: SGHNT and YYREEE (reference sequence). Trimming cost V 4 bases and J 0 bases, with 19 bases left between them. The CDR3 protein is CASSPEKTTGLNTEAFF. The CDR3 coding sequence is TGTGCCAGCAGCCCGGAAAAGACGACAGGCCTGAACACTGAAGCTTTCTTT.

The V and J genes are TRBV7-8 and TRBJ1-2; D is perhaps TRBD1 (6 bases). V lost 5 bases, J lost 4 bases, and 14 bases lay in between. Germline V gene sequence: CDR1 SGHVS, CDR2 FQNEAQ. This CDR3 has 14 residues. The CDR3 region is CASSQQLGGYGYTF. The CDR3 bases are TGTGCCAGCAGCCAACAGCTAGGGGGCTATGGCTACACCTTC.

This chain uses TRBV4-1 with TRBJ1-5; D possibly corresponds to TRBD1 (6 bases). V lost 1 base and J 0 bases, leaving 10 bases between the germline ends. Per germline, CDR1 MGHRA and CDR2 YSYEKL. The CDR3 is 16 amino acids. The CDR3: CASSQGGHLSNQPQHF. The CDR3 DNA is TGCGCCAGCAGCCAAGGGGGACACCTTAGCAATCAGCCCCAGCATTTT.

The CDR3 DNA follows: TGTGCCAGCGGCCCCACCACAGATACGCAGTATTTT. This translates into CASGPTTDTQYF. The chain is built from TRBV25-1 and TRBJ2-3; D not certain. Looked up from germline, CDR1 is MGHDK and CDR2 is SYGVNS. The ends were cut back, 8 bases at V and 2 bases at J, with 8 bases in the middle. CDR3 length equals 12 residues.

The rearrangement joins TRBV5-1 to TRBJ2-5, with TRBD1 identical over 7 bases. Germline V gives CDR1 SGHRS, CDR2 YFSETQ. Trimming at V came to 4 bases and at J to 2 bases, leaving 5 bases not matched to a gene. CDR3 length: 14 residues. CDR3 sequence reads: CASSPGQQQETQYF. The CDR3 coding sequence is TGCGCCAGCAGCCCGGGACAGCAACAAGAGACCCAGTACTTC. Variable domain in full (rest from reference TRBV5-1 and TRBJ2-5): KAGVTQTPRYLIKTRGQQVTLSCSPISGHRSVSWYQQTPGQGLQFLFEYFSETQRNKGNFPGRFSGRQFSNSRSEMNVSTLELGDSALYLCASSPGQQQETQYFGPGTRLLVL.

The chain links TRBV19 to TRBJ1-1, with 8 nucleotides matching TRBD1. The V gene's germline CDR1 is LNHDA and CDR2 SQIVND (reference sequence). This CDR3 contains 15 residues. V dropped 6 bases and J dropped 2; count of bases not matched to a gene: 8. This chain's CDR3 is CASSLSGGPNTEAFF. CDR3 nucleotide sequence: TGTGCCAGTAGCCTTTCAGGGGGCCCCAACACTGAAGCTTTCTTT.

V usage is TRBV9 and J usage is TRBJ2-2, with D possibly being TRBD1 (5 bases). V gave up 3 bases and J gave up 0 bases, with 9 bases separating them. Germline lookup yields CDR1 SGDLS and CDR2 YYNGEE. CDR3 length: 15 residues. CDR3 region: CASSARTSNTGELFF. The CDR3 bases are TGTGCCAGCAGCGCACGGACATCGAACACCGGGGAGCTGTTTTTT.

The gene calls are TRBV12-5 and TRBJ2-7; 7 nucleotides agree with TRBD1. J was trimmed by 3 bases and V by 5 bases; bases with no gene match: 7. CDR3 size: 14 residues. CDR1 and CDR2 from the germline V gene are LGHNT and FRNRAP. The CDR3, as DNA: TGTGCTAGTGGTGGGCAGGGGGTGGGCTACGAGCAGTACTTC. This codes for CASGGQGVGYEQYF.

This chain uses TRBV4-1 with TRBJ1-1; D gene ambiguous. CDR3 length: 20 residues. Trimming stripped 0 bases from V and 4 bases from J, with 27 bases between. CDR1 and CDR2 (germline): MGHRA, YSYEKL. CDR3 DNA: TGCGCCAGCAGCCAAGATTTGACAACTCCTCCCTCATTTGGGAGCACTGAAGCTTTCTTT. This translates into CASSQDLTTPPSFGSTEAFF.

This clone was found a few times. The chain has TRBV4-3 and TRBJ1-4; 7 positions match TRBD1. This CDR3 spans 18 amino acids. V gave up 1 base and J gave up 6 bases; unmatched junction bases: 14. Germline V gene sequence: CDR1 LGHNA, CDR2 YSLEER. In nucleotides, the CDR3 is TGCGCCAGCAGCCAAGGCCCGCCGGCAGGGGGACCTGATGAAAAACTGTTTTTT. Amino acid sequence: CASSQGPPAGGPDEKLFF.

The chain couples TRBV7-2 to TRBJ1-5; no clear D gene. The CDR3 length is 14 residues. The germline CDR1 and CDR2 sequences are SGHTA and FQGNSA. Trimming removed 6 bases from V and 5 bases from J, with 14 bases in between. DNA for the CDR3: TGTGCCAGCAGACCTGGGCGGGGAGATCAGCCCCAGCATTTT. Amino acid sequence: CASRPGRGDQPQHF.